This T cell receptor (beta chain) was profiled in a study of T cell responses to AZD1222 COVID-19 vaccine. The ends lost 6 bases at V and 1 base at J; junction bases unmatched: 8. Germline lookup yields CDR1 SGHRS and CDR2 YFSETQ. The CDR3 totals 16 residues. Produced via immunoSEQ multiplex PCR; TCRdb's table is partial and in-frame only. This table has around 120,000 clones, 88% appearing once. The source is an adult in good health. The chain employs TRBV5-1 and TRBJ2-1; 9 bases fit TRBD2. The source was peripheral blood, collected on day 0 of AZD1222 vaccination. The CDR3 is CASKGLAGLSYNEQFF. For the CDR3, the DNA is TGCGCCAGCAAGGGGCTAGCGGGGTTATCCTACAATGAGCAGTTCTTC.